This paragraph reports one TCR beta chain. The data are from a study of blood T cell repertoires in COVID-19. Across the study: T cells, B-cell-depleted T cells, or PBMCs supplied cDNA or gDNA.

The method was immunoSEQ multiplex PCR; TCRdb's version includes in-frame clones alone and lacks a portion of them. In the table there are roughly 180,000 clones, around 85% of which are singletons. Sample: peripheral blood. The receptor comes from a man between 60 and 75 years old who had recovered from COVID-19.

The DNA for the CDR3 is TGCGCCAGCAGCGCACAGACAGGGGTCGGGAACACTGAAGCTTTCTTT. As protein: CASSAQTGVGNTEAFF. The J gene is TRBJ1-1, the V gene TRBV5-1, with 8 nucleotides matching TRBD1. The CDR3 has 16 residues. The germline CDR1 and CDR2 sequences are SGHRS and YFSETQ. Trimming took 4 bases from V and 1 from J; bases not matched to a gene: 9. Full variable domain (rest looked up from reference TRBV5-1 and TRBJ1-1): KAGVTQTPRYLIKTRGQQVTLSCSPISGHRSVSWYQQTPGQGLQFLFEYFSETQRNKGNFPGRFSGRQFSNSRSEMNVSTLELGDSALYLCASSAQTGVGNTEAFFGQGTRLTVV.